The 29 T cell receptor beta chains given below trace back to one sample, sequenced in a study of beta chain features in type 1 diabetes. Whole-study findings and limits: There was a moderate but significant shortening of TCRB CDR3s in all four CD4+ subsets of Type 1 diabetes patients.

For these receptors, no antigen is known. Reverse transcribing all isolated RNA meant expressed TCRB transcripts were sequenced. Assay: immunoSEQ multiplex PCR; the TCRdb copy retains only in-frame clones and omits some. The table has around 650,000 clones, roughly 12% seen once. The sample comprised naive CD4+ T cells from blood. These receptors were collected from a man aged 25 to 45 with type 1 diabetes.

The rearrangement joins TRBV19 to TRBJ1-4; no clear D gene. Trimming took off 3 bases at V and 8 bases at J, with 4 bases between the two ends. This CDR3 contains 11 residues. Per germline, CDR1 LNHDA and CDR2 SQIVND (reference sequence). CDR3 DNA sequence: TGTGCCAGTAGTATCGTCGAAAAACTGTTTTTT. Translating gives CASSIVEKLFF.

The sample holds a few counts of this clone. The rearrangement joins TRBV27 to TRBJ1-1; D is ambiguous. Trimming cost V 5 bases and J 1 base, with 14 bases left between them. This CDR3 region has 15 residues. Germline loops: CDR1 MNHEY, CDR2 SMNVEV (reference sequence). CDR3 residues: CASSPRVLRNTEAFF. CDR3 in DNA: TGTGCCAGCAGTCCCCGGGTCCTGAGGAACACTGAAGCTTTCTTT.

This clone occurred a few times. The chain's CDR3 is CASSERTGGAGTGELFF. The CDR3 coding sequence is TGTGCCAGCAGCGAAAGGACAGGGGGCGCAGGCACCGGGGAGCTGTTTTTT. J is TRBJ2-2 and V is TRBV5-4, with 11 bases lining up with TRBD1. V shed 4 bases and J 4 bases; nucleotides not matched to a gene: 9. CDR3 length: 17 residues. Germline lookup yields CDR1 SGHNT and CDR2 YYREEE (reference sequence).

V usage is TRBV19 and J usage is TRBJ2-7, with 7 bases matching TRBD1. Unmatched junction bases numbered 6, after V lost 6 bases and J lost 1 base. The germline V gene encodes CDR1 LNHDA and CDR2 SQIVND (reference sequence). The CDR3 is 14 residues long. Written as DNA, the CDR3 is TGTGCCAGTAGGTGGGACAGCTCTTCCTACGAGCAGTACTTC. It yields the protein CASRWDSSSYEQYF.

The gene calls are TRBV30 and TRBJ2-3; D not certain. The CDR3 sequence is 13 residues long. V was cut by 3 bases and J by 11 bases, with 18 bases left in between. Germline loops: CDR1 GTSNPN, CDR2 SVGIG (reference sequence). CDR3 sequence: CAWRPPDARKQYF. The CDR3 nucleotides are TGTGCCTGGAGGCCGCCTGACGCGCGGAAGCAGTATTTT.

The table lists this clone with a few counts. The chain recombines TRBV28 with TRBJ1-4, with a possible D match to TRBD1 (6 bases). This CDR3 has 15 residues. With 3 bases removed from V and 10 bases from J, the gap between germline ends came to 18 bases. Per germline, CDR1 MDHEN and CDR2 SYDVKM. The CDR3 region has the DNA TGTGCCAGCAGTTTGGGGACACGCACGCGGGGAAAACTGTTTTTT. Its translation: CASSLGTRTRGKLFF.

This clone was recorded a few times. The chain combines TRBV28 with TRBJ1-2, with TRBD1 identical over 8 bases. CDR1 is MDHEN, CDR2 SYDVKM, per germline. The J segment lost 8 bases and the V segment lost 5 bases, leaving 10 bases of the junction unmatched. CDR3 length: 14 residues. Written as DNA, the CDR3 is TGTGCCAGCAGTATCCGGGACAGGCAAATGGGCTACACCTTC. Its translation: CASSIRDRQMGYTF.

V is TRBV10-3 and J is TRBJ1-6, with unresolved D. Germline loops: CDR1 ENHRY, CDR2 SYGVKD. The CDR3 loop spans 15 amino acids. The V end lost 4 bases, the J end lost 0 bases, and 7 bases lay between the germline ends. The CDR3: CAISVESSYNSPLHF. CDR3 nucleotide sequence: TGTGCCATCAGTGTGGAGAGCTCCTATAATTCACCCCTCCACTTT.

In its sample, this clone was seen a few times. The identical CDR3 is also encoded by other nucleotide sequences in the sample. The rearrangement joins TRBV9 to TRBJ2-1; D gene uncertain. The V end lost 0 bases, the J end lost 0 bases, and 7 bases lay between the germline ends. The length of the CDR3 is 15 residues. Germline V gives CDR1 SGDLS, CDR2 YYNGEE. The CDR3 loop is CASSVGASSYNEQFF. DNA of the CDR3: TGTGCCAGCAGCGTAGGCGCGAGCTCCTACAATGAGCAGTTCTTC.

The chain recombines TRBV19 with TRBJ1-2, with D perhaps TRBD1 (5 bases). The CDR3 is 13 residues long. V lost 5 bases and J 4 bases, leaving 11 bases between the germline ends. Germline lookup yields CDR1 LNHDA and CDR2 SQIVND (reference sequence). The CDR3 here is CASSQGHAYGYTF. The CDR3, as DNA: TGTGCCAGTAGTCAAGGACACGCCTATGGCTACACCTTC.

The chain is built from TRBV30 and TRBJ1-5; 9 positions match TRBD1. CDR1 and CDR2 (germline): GTSNPN, SVGIG (reference sequence). CDR3 size: 17 residues. J lost 3 bases, V lost 2 bases, and 11 bases had no gene match. The CDR3 bases are TGTGCCTGGAGTACGGACAGGGGTACCCCCGTCAATCAGCCCCAGCATTTT. Translating it yields CAWSTDRGTPVNQPQHF.

The genes are TRBV5-4 and TRBJ2-5, with 8 bases fitting TRBD2. The CDR3 is 15 amino acids. The ends lost 3 bases at V and 1 base at J; junction bases unmatched: 5. Germline values: CDR1 SGHNT, CDR2 YYREEE (reference sequence). This CDR3 reads CASSSAGGIQETQYF. CDR3 bases: TGTGCCAGCAGCTCGGCGGGGGGCATCCAAGAGACCCAGTACTTC.

This clone occurred a few times. The chain uses TRBV6-1 and TRBJ2-1, with D perhaps matching TRBD2 (6 bases). V lost 0 bases to trimming and J lost 2 bases, with 11 bases between them. Looked up from germline, CDR1 is MNHNS and CDR2 is SASEGT. CDR3 length: 16 amino acids. CDR3 protein: CASSEAVGLPYNEQFF. For the CDR3, the DNA is TGTGCCAGCAGTGAAGCGGTGGGACTCCCCTACAATGAGCAGTTCTTC.

This clone has more than one count but fewer than ten. The chain combines TRBV9 with TRBJ2-7; 9 nucleotides align to TRBD2. Trimming removed 4 bases from V and 7 bases from J; junction bases left unmatched: 9. Germline lookup yields CDR1 SGDLS and CDR2 YYNGEE. This CDR3 region has 14 residues. The CDR3 region has the DNA TGTGCCAGCAGCCTTCAAACTAGCGGGCAGGAGCAGTACTTC. The encoded protein is CASSLQTSGQEQYF.

Here the CDR3 reads CASSGRLAGGRSYEQYF. The CDR3 nucleotides read TGTGCCAGCAGTGGCAGACTAGCGGGGGGTCGCTCCTACGAGCAGTACTTC. The chain combines TRBV25-1 with TRBJ2-7; 13 bases map to TRBD2. The ends lost 4 bases at V and 0 bases at J; junction bases unmatched: 6. The CDR3 contains 17 residues. CDR1 and CDR2 (germline): MGHDK, SYGVNS.

This clone appeared a few times. This sequence joins TRBV4-2 and TRBJ1-3; no definite D call. Trimming left V 0 bases short and J 0 bases short, with 6 bases between. CDR1 and CDR2 from the germline V gene are LGHNA and YNFKEQ. This CDR3 comprises 15 residues. The CDR3, as DNA: TGTGCCAGCAGCCAAGACGAAAGCTCTGGAAACACCATATATTTT. Translated: CASSQDESSGNTIYF.

In its sample, this clone was seen a few times. The rearrangement uses TRBV6-6 and TRBJ1-2, with 9 bases lining up with TRBD1. CDR1 is MNHNY and CDR2 is SVGAGI in the germline V gene (reference sequence). V lost 6 bases, J lost 6 bases, and 5 bases stayed unmatched. CDR3 length: 13 amino acids. CDR3 sequence: CASSHRGRDGYTF. For the CDR3, the DNA is TGTGCCAGCAGCCACAGGGGGCGGGATGGCTACACCTTC.

V and J are TRBV23-1 and TRBJ1-5; D ambiguous. TRBV23-1 is noted as an ORF with a role that remains uncertain. CDR3 length equals 16 residues. The ends were cut back, 0 bases at V and 3 bases at J, with 12 bases in the middle. CDR3 DNA sequence: TGCGCCAGCAGTCAATCAGAGAGGGAATCCAATCAGCCCCAGCATTTT. The encoded protein is CASSQSERESNQPQHF.

The chain employs TRBV28 and TRBJ1-6; TRBD1 might be the D (5 bases). The V and J ends lost 4 bases and 7 bases respectively, with 11 bases between them. CDR3 length: 14 amino acids. The germline V gene has CDR1 MDHEN and CDR2 SYDVKM. The CDR3 DNA reads as TGTGCCAGCAGTTCCTCCGGGGCGAATTCACCCCTCCACTTT. Residues: CASSSSGANSPLHF.

The chain is built from TRBV7-9 and TRBJ2-7, with 8 bases fitting TRBD1. V shed 1 base and J 3 bases; nucleotides not matched to a gene: 8. CDR1 is SEHNR, CDR2 FQNEAQ, per germline (reference sequence). The CDR3 spans 16 residues. CDR3 DNA sequence: TGTGCCAGCAGCTTAGGTACAGGGGGGCTAAGCTACGAGCAGTACTTC. It encodes CASSLGTGGLSYEQYF.

The table lists this clone with a few counts. J is TRBJ1-4 and V is TRBV19; D is perhaps TRBD1 (6 bases). The CDR3 length is 13 residues. The germline CDR1 and CDR2 sequences are LNHDA and SQIVND (reference sequence). V lost 5 bases and J 5 bases, leaving 9 bases between the germline ends. The CDR3 reads CASSPTGNEKLFF. CDR3 DNA: TGTGCCAGTAGTCCCACAGGGAATGAAAAACTGTTTTTT. Looking up the rest from reference TRBV19 and TRBJ1-4 gives the full variable domain: DGGITQSPKYLFRKEGQNVTLSCEQNLNHDAMYWYRQDPGQGLRLIYYSQIVNDFQKGDIAEGYSVSREKKESFPLTVTSAQKNPTAFYLCASSPTGNEKLFFGSGTQLSVL.

This clone was detected a few times. The gene calls are TRBV9 and TRBJ2-1, with 11 bases lining up with TRBD2. The CDR3 extends over 16 amino acids. Germline V CDR1 and CDR2: SGDLS, YYNGEE. Trimming removed 4 bases from V and 6 bases from J; junction bases left unmatched: 9. CDR3 protein: CASSYQLAGALNEQFF. The CDR3 DNA sequence: TGTGCCAGCAGCTACCAACTAGCGGGGGCCCTCAATGAGCAGTTCTTC.

This clone was detected only a few times. This sequence joins TRBV19 and TRBJ2-6; 7 nucleotides align to TRBD1. V was pared by 7 bases and J by 0 bases, with 12 bases of the junction left unmatched. This CDR3 is built from 18 residues. Germline assignment: CDR1 LNHDA and CDR2 SQIVND (reference sequence). This CDR3 is CASKGGRARFSGANVLTF. For the CDR3, the DNA is TGTGCCAGTAAAGGGGGCAGGGCCCGATTCTCTGGGGCCAACGTCCTGACTTTC.

V gene TRBV6-5 combines with J gene TRBJ1-3, with TRBD1 identical over 8 bases. V shed 10 bases and J 4 bases; nucleotides not matched to a gene: 9. This CDR3 is built from 14 residues. Germline assignment: CDR1 MNHEY and CDR2 SVGAGI. CDR3 protein: CATRAGGSGNTIYF. CDR3 sequence (DNA): TGTGCCACCCGAGCAGGGGGCTCCGGAAACACCATATATTTT.

Only a few counts were recorded for this clone. V usage is TRBV6-5 and J usage is TRBJ1-2; D is unresolved. In germline, CDR1 is MNHEY, CDR2 SVGAGI. V was cut by 2 bases and J by 4 bases, with 8 bases left in between. This CDR3 has 13 residues. The CDR3 bases are TGTGCCAGCAGTTACGGTGGGATCTATGGCTACACCTTC. The encoded protein is CASSYGGIYGYTF.

In this sample, this clone turned up a few times. The V gene is TRBV10-2, the J gene TRBJ2-7; D may match TRBD1 or TRBD2 (5 bases each). V gave up 3 bases and J gave up 9 bases, with 12 bases separating them. Germline CDR1 WSHSY, CDR2 SAAADI. The CDR3 extends over 12 amino acids. The CDR3 bases are TGCGCCAGCAGTGAAAACGGGGCGGGGCAGTACTTC. This codes for CASSENGAGQYF.

This clone was picked up a small number of times. DNA for the CDR3: TGTGCCTGGAGTGTACAGTCCTACGAGCAGTACTTC. Translation: CAWSVQSYEQYF. The V and J genes are TRBV30 and TRBJ2-7, with unresolved D. Trimming shortened V by 0 bases and J by 1 base, and 4 bases separated the two germline ends. The CDR3 totals 12 residues. Germline assignment: CDR1 GTSNPN and CDR2 SVGIG (reference sequence).

This clone has a handful of counts. This chain links TRBV4-2 with TRBJ2-5; D is unclear. This CDR3 comprises 15 residues. Germline values: CDR1 LGHNA, CDR2 YNFKEQ. Trimming took off 4 bases at V and 3 bases at J, with 15 bases between the two ends. The CDR3 spells CASSPFLSREETQYF. CDR3 nucleotide sequence: TGTGCCAGCAGCCCGTTTCTCAGTCGTGAAGAGACCCAGTACTTC.

As to this clone: The identical CDR3 is also encoded by other nucleotide sequences in the sample. The chain's CDR3 is CASSPGPLNTEAFF. The CDR3 nucleotides read TGTGCCAGCTCACCAGGGCCTCTGAACACTGAAGCTTTCTTT. The chain uses TRBV18 and TRBJ1-1, with no clear D. CDR1 and CDR2 from the germline V gene are KGHSH and LQKENI. CDR3 length: 14 amino acids. Between the trimmed V and J ends, which lost 2 bases and 0 bases, there was a span of 7 bases. Together with reference TRBV18 and TRBJ1-1, the CDR3 gives the full variable domain: NAGVMQNPRHLVRRRGQEARLRCSPMKGHSHVYWYRQLPEEGLKFMVYLQKENIIDESGMPKERFSAEFPKEGPSILRIQQVVRGDSAAYFCASSPGPLNTEAFFGQGTRLTVV.